The T cell receptor beta chain under discussion was sequenced for a study of spatial heterogeneity in lung cancer (dated by TCRdb to about 2019). Regarding the complete study: Beta-chain transcripts were consistently detected in greater numbers than alpha-chain transcripts, which likely reflected higher beta-chain transcript abundance. In the raw uncorrected reads, each unique combination of TCR and UMI appeared more than ten times on average. TCR alpha and beta repertoires were quantitatively compared across multiple tumor regions, matched nontumor lung and blood in non-small cell lung cancer. Nonsynonymous mutation counts, determined by whole-exome sequencing of tumor tissue, were related to TCR repertoire features. At surgery, around 200 tumor regions, roughly 63 matched nontumor lung samples and 56 PBMC samples were TCR-sequenced for both alpha and beta chains. The full study reports these points: Additional single-cell paired TCR alpha and beta sequencing was considered necessary to confirm, at a functional level, the hypothesis that regional TCRs recognize regional mutations. Ubiquitous expanded tumor TCRs showed up in blood more often at tumor resection than at routine follow-up.

Per the publication, the time point label means: sample taken at primary tumor resection. Whole RNA extracted from tumor and nontumor lung tissue, or from cryopreserved PBMC samples, was used for TCR sequencing without cell sorting. Donors were approximately 72 patients with early-stage, untreated non-small cell lung cancer from the lung TRACERx cohort. Patients were selected for TCR sequencing only if sufficient RNA was available from at least two tumor regions. The germline ends are 11 bases apart after V is trimmed by 0 bases and J by 0 bases. The CDR3 numbers 16 residues from cysteine through phenylalanine. Just the 48-base CDR3 DNA is kept, in frame starting at base 1. The CDR1 and CDR2 encoded by the germline V gene are MGHRA and YSYEKL. The library was built by means of 5' RACE. The sequencing machine was a NextSeq 500. In the TCR library protocol, a unique molecular identifier was attached to each TCR cDNA molecule so that PCR and sequencing errors could be corrected. Regarding the original processing steps: TCR identification, UMI-based error correction and CDR3 extraction were all carried out with Decombinator tools. Expanded TCRs were defined as those above a frequency of 2 per 1,000, corresponding to the top 1% of the tumor frequency distribution. Rényi diversity was computed with the R vegan package after subsampling each repertoire 100 times to 5,000 TCRs. CDR3 similarity networks were built from amino acid triplet string-kernel similarity, with CDR3s being connected when pairwise similarity was above 0.82. TCRdb handled the public reads itself, with Q25 trimming in fastp and clone calling in MiXCR, and kept productive beta chains. CDR3 protein duplicates are merged, each entry listing the most common genes and DNA. TCRdb, rather than the study authors, made the V and J calls. This sample has 12,000 to 15,000 distinct CDR3 sequences in its table, and just under 8% of those were observed once. Of the sample, 25% to 40% falls within the top ten clones.

With regard to this clonotype: What this receptor recognizes is not known. Within one base of it there is no much larger clone, and no base qualities were kept.

The rearranged segments are TRBV4-1 and TRBJ1-2; no D gene call is confident. Sequencing used PBMCs, obtained at surgery. The sequence came from a female donor with early-stage non-small cell lung cancer. The bases read TGCGCCAGCAGCCAAGAAGACCGGGTAACTAACTATGGCTACACCTTC. This sequence encodes CASSQEDRVTNYGYTF.